The clone carrying this T cell receptor (beta chain) has only one observation. Trimming cost V 0 bases and J 3 bases, with 4 bases left between them. The CDR3 runs to 13 residues. The V gene's germline CDR1 is SGHTS and CDR2 YDEGEE. The sample originates from a study of T cell changes during pregnancy in multiple sclerosis. This table comes from immunoSEQ multiplex PCR, and its TCRdb copy is limited to in-frame clones, with some not included. The sample contains roughly 17,000 clones, approximately 86% of which appear only once. The sequence derives from a female donor in good health, enrolled as a control in a pregnancy study. This sample comprised CD8+ T cells from peripheral blood mononuclear cells, obtained after pregnancy. The chain uses TRBV5-8 and TRBJ2-1; D is unclear. The CDR3: CASSLDGYNEQFF. In DNA form, the CDR3 reads TGTGCCAGCAGCTTGGACGGCTACAATGAGCAGTTCTTC.